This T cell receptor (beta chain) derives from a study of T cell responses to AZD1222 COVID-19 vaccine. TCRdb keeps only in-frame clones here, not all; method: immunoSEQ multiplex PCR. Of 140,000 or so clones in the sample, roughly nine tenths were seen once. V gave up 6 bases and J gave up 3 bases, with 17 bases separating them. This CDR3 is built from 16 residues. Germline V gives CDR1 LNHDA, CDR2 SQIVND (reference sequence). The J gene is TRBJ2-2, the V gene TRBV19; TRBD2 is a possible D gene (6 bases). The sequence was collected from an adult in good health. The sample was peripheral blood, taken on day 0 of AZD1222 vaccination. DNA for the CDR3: TGTGCCAGTAGGGACGACGGGGGAGTATACACCGGGGAGCTGTTTTTT. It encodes CASRDDGGVYTGELFF.